These T cell receptor beta chains were read from a single sample in a study of OX40 agonist ivuxolimab in advanced cancers. Measured with immunoSEQ multiplex PCR; TCRdb has only the in-frame clones, and not every one. The repertoire holds 75,000 to 100,000 clones, with about 90% as singletons. The sequencing here drew on CD4+ or CD8+ T cells sorted from blood, taken in a trial of the OX40 agonist ivuxolimab. These receptors were obtained from an adult with an advanced solid tumor such as melanoma, head and neck, liver or kidney cancer. Each CDR3 is given with its conserved first and last residue. The D gene is left open where the match is weak. Not every row has a clone size; where given, it reads once, few, many or a size class.

v_call	d_call	j_call	clone_size	cdr3_aa	cdr3_nt
TRBV7-2	.	TRBJ1-3	.	CASSRPAGSGNTIYF	TGTGCCAGCAGCCGACCGGCGGGATCTGGAAACACCATATATTTT
TRBV15	TRBD2	TRBJ2-3	once	CATSKGGDTDTQYF	TGTGCCACCAGCAAGGGAGGGGACACAGATACGCAGTATTTT
TRBV4-1	TRBD1	TRBJ1-2	.	CASRISGQEVSYTF	TGCGCCAGCAGAATATCGGGACAGGAGGTGAGCTACACCTTC
TRBV5-6	.	TRBJ2-7	.	CASSLARDEQYF	TGTGCCAGCAGCTTGGCTAGGGACGAGCAGTACTTC
TRBV5-4	.	TRBJ1-3	once	CASSRQASGNTIYF	TGTGCCAGCAGTAGGCAGGCCTCTGGAAACACCATATATTTT
TRBV4-1	TRBD2	TRBJ2-2	.	CASTTGLAPNTGELFF	TGCGCCAGCACCACGGGACTAGCGCCGAACACCGGGGAGCTGTTTTTT
TRBV28	.	TRBJ1-5	few	CASKGSNQPQHF	TGTGCCAGCAAGGGTAGCAATCAGCCCCAGCATTTT
TRBV2	.	TRBJ1-5	few	CASSDRLWGNQPQHF	TGTGCCAGCAGTGATCGGCTTTGGGGAAATCAGCCCCAGCATTTT
TRBV6-1	.	TRBJ2-1	.	CASRGPPREQFF	TGTGCCAGCAGGGGGCCCCCGCGTGAGCAGTTCTTC
TRBV4-2	TRBD1	TRBJ2-1	.	CASSQGQGADNEQFF	TGTGCCAGCAGCCAAGGACAGGGGGCGGACAATGAGCAGTTCTTC
TRBV29-1	.	TRBJ1-4	.	CSVEVGGYGEKLFF	TGCAGCGTTGAAGTGGGGGGATACGGTGAAAAACTGTTTTTT
TRBV9	TRBD2	TRBJ2-2	.	CASSPRLAGGSTDTGELFF	TGTGCCAGCAGCCCCCGACTAGCGGGAGGGTCTACTGACACCGGGGAGCTGTTTTTT
TRBV27	TRBD1	TRBJ2-2	once	CASAKTGTGELFF	TGTGCCAGCGCAAAGACAGGGACCGGGGAGCTGTTTTTT
TRBV2	.	TRBJ1-4	.	CASRSGQTNEKLFF	TGTGCCAGCAGGTCGGGACAAACTAATGAAAAACTGTTTTTT
TRBV7-2	.	TRBJ1-3	.	CASSSGVPGNTIYF	TGTGCCAGCAGCTCAGGGGTCCCTGGAAACACCATATATTTT
TRBV18	TRBD1	TRBJ2-2	.	CASSPWGTENTGELFF	TGTGCCAGCTCACCATGGGGGACAGAGAACACCGGGGAGCTGTTTTTT
TRBV4-3	TRBD2	TRBJ2-3	.	CASSWEGSDTQYF	TGCGCCAGCAGCTGGGAGGGCTCAGATACGCAGTATTTT
TRBV29-1	TRBD1	TRBJ2-7	.	CSVVLGQGDDEQYF	TGCAGCGTTGTTCTGGGACAGGGGGACGACGAGCAGTACTTC
TRBV9	.	TRBJ1-2	.	CASSVDPPGIAGYTF	TGTGCCAGCAGCGTAGACCCCCCAGGGATCGCGGGCTACACCTTC
TRBV9	.	TRBJ2-3	.	CASSVGASARTDTQYF	TGTGCCAGCAGCGTAGGAGCGAGCGCCCGCACAGATACGCAGTATTTT
TRBV11-3	.	TRBJ2-3	once	CASSSLVGGGADTQYF	TGTGCCAGCAGCTCCTTGGTGGGGGGCGGTGCAGATACGCAGTATTTT
TRBV7-2	.	TRBJ2-2	.	CASSLAWATGELFF	TGTGCCAGCAGCTTAGCTTGGGCGACCGGGGAGCTGTTTTTT
TRBV10-3	.	TRBJ2-3	.	CAIRGLPIRTDTQYF	TGTGCCATCAGGGGACTTCCGATTCGTACAGATACGCAGTATTTT
TRBV19	TRBD1	TRBJ1-2	.	CASTPWAGGYGYTF	TGTGCCAGTACCCCTTGGGCAGGGGGCTATGGCTACACCTTC
TRBV19	TRBD1	TRBJ1-5	.	CASSIYRGNQPQHF	TGTGCCAGTAGTATATACAGGGGTAATCAGCCCCAGCATTTT
TRBV27	.	TRBJ1-1	.	CASSTTVGDFANTEAFF	TGTGCCAGCAGTACGACAGTTGGGGACTTCGCGAACACTGAAGCTTTCTTT
TRBV6-6	.	TRBJ1-2	.	CASSSEIHGVYTF	TGTGCCAGCAGTTCAGAGATTCACGGCGTCTACACCTTC
TRBV28	TRBD2	TRBJ2-3	once	CASRVWVAGGPDTQYF	TGTGCCAGCAGAGTTTGGGTAGCGGGAGGGCCAGATACGCAGTATTTT
TRBV27	.	TRBJ2-1	.	CASSRPPEWSVNEQFF	TGTGCCAGCAGTCGACCCCCGGAGTGGTCTGTCAATGAGCAGTTCTTC
TRBV11-3	.	TRBJ1-2	.	CASSLDRLGDANYGYTF	TGTGCCAGCAGCCTCGACAGGTTAGGGGACGCTAACTATGGCTACACCTTC
TRBV7-3	.	TRBJ2-5	.	CASSLDGGETQYF	TGTGCCAGCAGCTTAGATGGGGGGGAGACCCAGTACTTC
TRBV28	TRBD2	TRBJ2-2	.	CASSLGTRGVGELFF	TGTGCCAGCAGTCTCGGGACTAGAGGGGTCGGGGAGCTGTTTTTT
TRBV18	TRBD2	TRBJ2-5	.	CASSGGLAEGETQYF	TGTGCCAGCTCAGGGGGACTAGCGGAGGGAGAGACCCAGTACTTC
TRBV5-1	.	TRBJ2-1	.	CASSLESRSEDEQFF	TGCGCCAGCAGCTTGGAATCGAGGAGCGAGGATGAGCAGTTCTTC
TRBV30	.	TRBJ1-4	.	CAWRSRLTNEKLFF	TGTGCCTGGAGATCCAGGCTAACTAATGAAAAACTGTTTTTT
TRBV11-3	.	TRBJ2-3	.	CASSLVASKDTQYF	TGTGCCAGCAGCTTAGTTGCCTCGAAAGATACGCAGTATTTT
TRBV6-1	TRBD1	TRBJ2-3	once	CASSRTGVSDTQYF	TGTGCCAGCAGTAGAACAGGGGTTTCAGATACGCAGTATTTT
TRBV30	TRBD2	TRBJ2-1	.	CAWSVPLAGYNEQFF	TGTGCCTGGAGTGTACCATTAGCGGGGTACAATGAGCAGTTCTTC
TRBV20-1	.	TRBJ2-1	.	CSGNRVGEQFF	TGCAGTGGTAACCGGGTTGGTGAGCAGTTCTTC
TRBV7-9	.	TRBJ1-3	.	CASSGYSGNTIYF	TGTGCCAGCAGCGGATACTCTGGAAACACCATATATTTT